This TCR beta chain was recorded in a study of blood T cells in healthy people across ages. Study-level findings and limits: Estimated diversity, derived from one million T cells, was regarded as an underestimate.

PCR was performed a second time for roughly 7 to 11 cycles using a sample-barcoded 5' primer and a J-beta primer mix. Every cDNA molecule carried a tag from a template-switch adaptor bearing 12 random nucleotides. Each CDR3 protein is one row after TCRdb ran MiXCR on the 5' RACE reads. The table lists about 1.7 million distinct CDR3 sequences, roughly 30% of them singletons. Per germline, CDR1 SGHTA and CDR2 FQGTGA. The CDR3 is 13 residues long. In regard to this clonotype: What it binds is not known. Compared with germline, one end of the junction differs, possibly owing to a read error.

Input material: blood. The receptor was derived from a woman aged 25-40 years in good health. V gene TRBV7-3 combines with J gene TRBJ1-2; possibly TRBD1 for D (6 bases). CDR3 in DNA: TGTGTCAGCAGCTTAAGCATGGACAGCCGGTGCACCTTC. Residues: CVSSLSMDSRCTF.